This TCR beta chain was observed in a study of Tregs in tolerant kidney transplant recipients. CDR1 and CDR2 (germline): SGHRS, YFSETQ. After removal of 4 bases from V and 4 bases from J, the junction contained 7 bases not matched to a gene. This CDR3 has 15 amino acids. This clone was observed a single time. Here immunoSEQ multiplex PCR was the method, and the copy in TCRdb shows in-frame clones only, minus some. Of roughly 120,000 clones in the sample, roughly nine tenths are singletons; the top ten hold less than 0.7%. The receptor's source is a human donor in good health. The J gene is TRBJ2-1, the V gene TRBV5-1; TRBD2 agrees at 8 bases. The specimen was CD4+ T cells from blood. CDR3 in amino acids: CASSVTSGLYNEQFF. The CDR3 DNA is TGCGCCAGCAGCGTCACTAGCGGACTTTACAATGAGCAGTTCTTC.